The 30 T cell receptor beta chains presented below share a single source sample, sequenced in a study of neurological immune-mediated disorders. TCRdb re-called the 5' RACE reads through MiXCR, storing one row per CDR3 protein. The repertoire has over 25,000 distinct CDR3 sequences, over 1.2% of them found once; the top ten carry about 9.3%. Sequences were obtained from PBMCs. Receptor source: a woman under 40 with multiple sclerosis.

This clonotype occurred many times. The genes are TRBV6-2 or TRBV6-3 and TRBJ2-3; no clear D. The CDR3 contains 12 residues. Trimming removed 6 bases from V and 6 bases from J, with 10 bases in between. The germline CDR1 and CDR2 sequences are MNHEY and SVGEGT. The CDR3 DNA is TGTGCCAGCAGAGTAACAGCGGATACGCAGTATTTT. This sequence encodes CASRVTADTQYF.

The table lists this clonotype with a few counts. A much larger clone differs from this one at a single base, so this may be a read error. The CDR3 end shows no conserved phenylalanine or tryptophan, and so a read error is likely. The genes are TRBV6-5 and TRBJ2-7; D remains ambiguous. With 8 bases removed from V and 6 bases from J, the gap between germline ends came to 11 bases. This CDR3 is built from 11 residues. The germline V gene encodes CDR1 MNHEY and CDR2 SVGAGI. This CDR3 is CASFLQGEQYC. The CDR3 DNA sequence: TGTGCCAGCTTTCTTCAAGGCGAGCAGTACTGC.

This clonotype was seen ten or more times. This chain links TRBV3-1 with TRBJ1-2; D is possibly TRBD1 (6 bases). Germline CDR1 LGHDT, CDR2 YNNKEL (reference sequence). The CDR3 covers 15 residues. V lost 1 base and J 4 bases, leaving 13 bases between the germline ends. This chain's CDR3 is CASSQGRGARYGYTF. Written as DNA, the CDR3 is TGTGCCAGCAGCCAAGGACGGGGGGCGCGCTATGGCTACACCTTC.

V usage is TRBV18 and J usage is TRBJ2-7; 7 positions agree with TRBD2. The CDR3 is made up of 15 amino acids. V was clipped by 1 base and J by 2 bases; unmatched bases: 5. CDR1 KGHSH and CDR2 LQKENI come from the germline V gene. CDR3 residues: CASSPQSGVPYEQYF. The CDR3 nucleotides read TGTGCCAGCTCACCACAGAGCGGGGTCCCCTACGAGCAGTACTTC.

This clonotype was recorded many times. This sequence joins TRBV5-1 and TRBJ1-6; D remains ambiguous. Germline values: CDR1 SGHRS, CDR2 YFSETQ. Deletions cut 5 bases from V and 8 bases from J, with 8 bases between. This CDR3 has 12 residues. As DNA, the CDR3 is TGCGCCAGCAGTTCCGGGTATTCACCCCTCCACTTT. Translated, it gives CASSSGYSPLHF.

This clonotype has ten or more counts. V and J are TRBV12-3 or TRBV12-4 and TRBJ2-1; D is ambiguous. This CDR3 spans 14 amino acids. Trimming took 3 bases from V and 8 from J, leaving 14 bases between them. CDR3 sequence reads: CASSFLMSRDEQFF. The CDR3 DNA follows: TGTGCCAGCAGTTTTCTCATGTCCCGGGATGAGCAGTTCTTC.

This clonotype was found many times. The V gene is TRBV5-1, the J gene TRBJ1-1; D is unclear. CDR3 length: 13 residues. CDR1 and CDR2 from the germline V gene are SGHRS and YFSETQ. V was pared by 0 bases and J by 1 base, with 4 bases between. The CDR3 protein is CASSLAQNTEAFF. For the CDR3, the DNA is TGCGCCAGCAGCTTGGCGCAGAACACTGAAGCTTTCTTT. Variable domain in full (rest from reference TRBV5-1 and TRBJ1-1): KAGVTQTPRYLIKTRGQQVTLSCSPISGHRSVSWYQQTPGQGLQFLFEYFSETQRNKGNFPGRFSGRQFSNSRSEMNVSTLELGDSALYLCASSLAQNTEAFFGQGTRLTVV.

This clonotype was recorded at least ten times. The V call is TRBV5-1, the J call TRBJ1-2; D is undetermined. The CDR3 spans 12 residues. Germline CDR1 SGHRS, CDR2 YFSETQ. The V and J ends lost 0 bases and 7 bases respectively, with 7 bases between them. Here the CDR3 reads CASSLESVGYTF. In DNA form, the CDR3 reads TGCGCCAGCAGCTTGGAGAGTGTTGGCTACACCTTC.

In its sample, this clonotype was seen many times. The V and J genes are TRBV7-2 and TRBJ2-3; 9 positions match TRBD2. Germline CDR1 is SGHTA and CDR2 is FQGNSA. V gave up 6 bases and J gave up 1 base; unmatched junction bases: 5. The CDR3 consists of 15 residues. The CDR3 coding sequence is TGTGCCAGCAGGGGCGGGGGGGCCGGCACAGATACGCAGTATTTT. Translated: CASRGGGAGTDTQYF.

This clonotype was counted ten times or more. The genes are TRBV11-2 and TRBJ2-3; TRBD2 aligns across 7 bases. The germline V gene has CDR1 SGHAT and CDR2 FQNNGV. V trimming: 1 base; J trimming: 0 bases; junction bases outside the gene matches: 4. This CDR3 has 16 residues. The chain's CDR3 is CASSLASGPSTDTQYF. DNA of the CDR3: TGTGCCAGCAGCTTAGCTAGCGGACCTAGCACAGATACGCAGTATTTT.

This clonotype was seen repeatedly, ten times or more. The chain combines TRBV29-1 with TRBJ2-7; D is unresolved. Germline CDR1 and CDR2: SQVTM and ANQGSEA. V was pared by 4 bases and J by 2 bases, with 12 bases between. This CDR3 comprises 13 residues. The CDR3 bases are TGCAGCGTTGTCCTCGAAGAACCCTACGAGCAGTACTTC. Protein sequence: CSVVLEEPYEQYF.

V is TRBV6-2 or TRBV6-3 and J is TRBJ2-1, with a tentative D call TRBD2 (5 bases). Germline CDR1 is MNHEY and CDR2 is SVGEGT. V dropped 6 bases and J dropped 7 bases, with 16 bases sitting between them. CDR3 length equals 14 residues. CDR3 nucleotide sequence: TGTGCCAGCAGCTCCGGGATTAAGTTAAATGAGCAGTTCTTC. It is translated as CASSSGIKLNEQFF.

This clonotype was seen repeatedly, ten times or more. J is TRBJ2-7 and V is TRBV5-1, with 8 nucleotides matching TRBD2. The V and J ends lost 1 base and 2 bases, in that order; junction bases with no gene match: 2. This CDR3 contains 14 residues. Germline V gives CDR1 SGHRS, CDR2 YFSETQ. CDR3 loop: CASSLFGGAYEQYF. The DNA of the CDR3 is TGCGCCAGCAGCTTGTTCGGGGGGGCCTACGAGCAGTACTTC.

This clonotype was counted ten times or more. The V gene is TRBV6-6, the J gene TRBJ1-2; D uncertain. Germline values: CDR1 MNHNY, CDR2 SVGAGI (reference sequence). The CDR3 contains 11 residues. V was clipped by 8 bases and J by 5 bases, with 9 bases between them. CDR3 loop: CASSDSYGYTF. The CDR3 DNA reads TGTGCCAGCTCTGACTCTTATGGCTACACCTTC.

At least ten counts were recorded for this clonotype. The CDR3 DNA reads TGCAGTGTCCCTCTCGTCACTGAAGCTTTCTTT. This gives the protein CSVPLVTEAFF. This chain connects TRBV20-1 to TRBJ1-1, with D hard to call. CDR3 length equals 11 residues. Germline CDR1 and CDR2: DFQATT and SNEGSKA (reference sequence). V lost 7 bases to trimming and J lost 4 bases, with 10 bases between them.

This clonotype has ten or more counts. This sequence joins TRBV13 and TRBJ2-6; D is ambiguous. V lost 5 bases to trimming and J lost 3 bases, with 14 bases between them. Germline V gives CDR1 PRHDT, CDR2 FYEKMQ (reference sequence). This CDR3 has 16 residues. CDR3 amino acids: CASSTFVVDGANVLTF. The DNA for the CDR3 is TGTGCCAGCAGCACCTTCGTAGTCGATGGGGCCAACGTCCTGACTTTC. Combining the CDR3 with reference TRBV13 and TRBJ2-6 gives the whole variable domain AAGVIQSPRHLIKEKRETATLKCYPIPRHDTVYWYQQGPGQDPQFLISFYEKMQSDKGSIPDRFSAQQFSDYHSELNMSSLELGDSALYFCASSTFVVDGANVLTFGAGSRLTVL.

In its sample, this clonotype was seen many times. The chain recombines TRBV12-3 or TRBV12-4 with TRBJ2-5, with 11 bases identical to TRBD2. Trimming cost V 6 bases and J 4 bases; bases outside gene matches: 7. The CDR3 is 15 residues long. The CDR3 nucleotides are TGTGCCAGCAGGGCTAGCGGGGGGCCCGGAGAGACCCAGTACTTC. This encodes CASRASGGPGETQYF.

This clonotype was recorded at least ten times. The chain joins TRBV5-1 to TRBJ2-3; D might be TRBD2 (5 bases). The germline V gene has CDR1 SGHRS and CDR2 YFSETQ. This CDR3 is built from 13 residues. V was cut by 10 bases and J by 2 bases, with 14 bases left in between. The CDR3 DNA sequence: TGCGCCGGAGGAAGGCAGCCCACAGATACGCAGTATTTT. It translates to CAGGRQPTDTQYF.

This chain uses TRBV12-3 or TRBV12-4 with TRBJ2-6, with TRBD2 matching 7 bases. With V trimmed by 5 bases and J by 0 bases, 10 bases remained unmatched. CDR3 length: 18 amino acids. The CDR3 nucleotides read TGTGCCAGCAGTCCTAGACTAGCACCAAGCTCTGGGGCCAACGTCCTGACTTTC. It specifies CASSPRLAPSSGANVLTF.

This clonotype was recorded at least ten times. J is TRBJ2-1 and V is TRBV20-1, with a tentative D call TRBD2 (6 bases). The germline CDR1 and CDR2 sequences are DFQATT and SNEGSKA (reference sequence). This CDR3 has 16 residues. The V and J ends lost 5 bases and 0 bases respectively, with 17 bases between them. CDR3 nucleotide sequence: TGCAGTGCTTTGGCCGAGTTGGGGGGCTCCTACAATGAGCAGTTCTTC. Translated, it gives CSALAELGGSYNEQFF.

This clonotype was recorded at least ten times. The chain carries TRBV25-1 and TRBJ1-1; D gene ambiguous. This CDR3 has 11 amino acids. Between the trimmed V and J ends, which lost 10 bases and 6 bases, there was a span of 12 bases. Germline V gives CDR1 MGHDK, CDR2 SYGVNS. CDR3 sequence reads: CATREGSEAFF. The CDR3 DNA is TGTGCCACCCGGGAGGGCTCTGAAGCTTTCTTT.

This clonotype was observed many times. The J gene is TRBJ2-5, the V gene TRBV11-2; 8 bases align to TRBD2. With V trimmed by 6 bases and J by 6 bases, 12 bases remained unmatched. There are 15 residues in the CDR3. Germline loops: CDR1 SGHAT, CDR2 FQNNGV. The CDR3 region is CASRPPGGPIQTQYF. CDR3 in DNA: TGTGCCAGCAGGCCTCCGGGGGGGCCAATCCAGACCCAGTACTTC.

Ten or more counts support this clonotype. The chain carries TRBV27 and TRBJ1-5; a possible D gene is TRBD1 (6 bases). CDR3 length: 13 amino acids. Between the trimmed V and J ends, which lost 2 bases and 9 bases, there was a span of 11 bases. Germline V CDR1 and CDR2: MNHEY, SMNVEV (reference sequence). CDR3 amino acids: CASSLLRGGPQHF. CDR3 in DNA: TGTGCCAGCAGTTTACTAAGGGGGGGGCCCCAGCATTTT.

This clonotype was counted many times. J is TRBJ2-4 and V is TRBV12-3 or TRBV12-4, with 8 bases lining up with TRBD2. This CDR3 has 16 amino acids. J gave up 0 bases and V 4 bases, and 5 bases lay outside the gene matches. CDR3 loop: CASSSRLARAKNIQYF. The CDR3 DNA is TGTGCCAGCAGTTCCCGACTAGCGAGAGCCAAAAACATTCAGTACTTC.

The chain has TRBV7-2 and TRBJ2-2, with D perhaps matching TRBD2 (6 bases). The CDR3 has 16 amino acids. V lost 5 bases, J lost 1 base, and 14 bases lay in between. CDR1 is SGHTA and CDR2 is FQGNSA in the germline V gene. Here the CDR3 DNA reads TGTGCCAGCAGCCAAAGCGGGCTAGAGAACACCGGGGAGCTGTTTTTT. Encoded protein: CASSQSGLENTGELFF.

This clonotype was detected ten times or more. This chain uses TRBV7-2 with TRBJ1-2; the match to TRBD1 covers 10 bases. V was clipped by 5 bases and J by 4 bases; unmatched bases: 7. This CDR3 contains 15 residues. Germline CDR1 and CDR2: SGHTA and FQGNSA. The CDR3 here is CASSHRDRGSYGYTF. The CDR3 bases are TGTGCCAGCAGCCACCGGGACAGGGGCAGCTATGGCTACACCTTC.

Ten or more counts support this clonotype. The chain employs TRBV20-1 and TRBJ2-5, with a possible D match to TRBD2 (7 bases). Germline V CDR1 and CDR2: DFQATT, SNEGSKA (reference sequence). Deletions cut 5 bases from V and 5 bases from J, with 18 bases between. There are 14 residues in the CDR3. CDR3 nucleotides: TGCAGTGCTTCGAGGGGGGGCAGGCGGGAGACCCAGTACTTC. It translates to CSASRGGRRETQYF.

This clonotype was observed many times. The chain uses TRBV7-2 and TRBJ1-6; 9 nucleotides match TRBD1. This CDR3 region has 14 residues. The J segment lost 5 bases and the V segment lost 5 bases, leaving 1 base of the junction unmatched. Germline V gene lookup returns CDR1 SGHTA and CDR2 FQGNSA. CDR3 nucleotide sequence: TGTGCCAGCAGCGGACAGGGGAATAATTCACCCCTCCACTTT. Its translation: CASSGQGNNSPLHF.

Ten or more counts support this clonotype. The chain carries TRBV15 and TRBJ2-5; possible D gene TRBD2, 7 bases. The CDR3 contains 14 residues. In germline, CDR1 is LNHNV, CDR2 YYDKDF (reference sequence). Trimming pared 5 bases from V and 1 base from J, leaving 11 bases between. CDR3 DNA sequence: TGTGCCACCAGCGGGGGGGGCGCCCAAGAGACCCAGTACTTC. Translation gives CATSGGGAQETQYF. The variable domain in full, with the rest retrieved from reference TRBV15 and TRBJ2-5, is DAMVIQNPRYQVTQFGKPVTLSCSQTLNHNVMYWYQQKSSQAPKLLFHYYDKDFNNEADTPDNFQSRRPNTSFCFLDIRSPGLGDTAMYLCATSGGGAQETQYFGPGTRLLVL.

This clonotype was recorded at least ten times. This chain joins TRBV9 and TRBJ1-2, with D hard to call. The CDR3 has 13 residues. V dropped 0 bases and J dropped 5 bases, with 8 bases sitting between them. The germline V gene has CDR1 SGDLS and CDR2 YYNGEE. In DNA, the CDR3 is TGTGCCAGCAGCGTAGACGAGGGTTATGGCTACACCTTC. Amino acid sequence: CASSVDEGYGYTF. Full variable domain (rest looked up from reference TRBV9 and TRBJ1-2): DSGVTQTPKHLITATGQRVTLRCSPRSGDLSVYWYQQSLDQGLQFLIQYYNGEERAKGNILERFSAQQFPDLHSELNLSSLELGDSALYFCASSVDEGYGYTFGSGTRLTVV.